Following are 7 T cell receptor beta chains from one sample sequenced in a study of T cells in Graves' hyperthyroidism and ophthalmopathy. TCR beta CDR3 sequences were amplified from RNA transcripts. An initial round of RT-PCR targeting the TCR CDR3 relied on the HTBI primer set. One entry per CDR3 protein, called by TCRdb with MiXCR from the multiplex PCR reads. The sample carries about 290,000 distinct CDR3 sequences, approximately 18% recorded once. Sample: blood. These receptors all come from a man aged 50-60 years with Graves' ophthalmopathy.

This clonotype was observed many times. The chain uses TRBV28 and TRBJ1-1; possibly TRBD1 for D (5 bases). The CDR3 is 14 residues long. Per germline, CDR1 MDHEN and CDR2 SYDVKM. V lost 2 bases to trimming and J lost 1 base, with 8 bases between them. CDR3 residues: CASSLGAGNTEAFF. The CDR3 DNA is TGTGCCAGCAGTTTAGGGGCGGGGAACACTGAAGCTTTCTTT.

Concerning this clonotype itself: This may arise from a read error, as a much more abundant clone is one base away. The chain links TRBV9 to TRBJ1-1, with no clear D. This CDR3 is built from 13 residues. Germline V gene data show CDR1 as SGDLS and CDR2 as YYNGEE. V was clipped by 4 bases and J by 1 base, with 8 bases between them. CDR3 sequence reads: CASSSQENTEAFF. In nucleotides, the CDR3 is TGTGCCAGCAGCTCCCAAGAGAACACTGAAGCTTTCTTT. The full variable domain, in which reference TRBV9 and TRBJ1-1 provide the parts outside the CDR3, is DSGVTQTPKHLITATGQRVTLRCSPRSGDLSVYWYQQSLDQGLQFLIQYYNGEERAKGNILERFSAQQFPDLHSELNLSSLELGDSALYFCASSSQENTEAFFGQGTRLTVV.

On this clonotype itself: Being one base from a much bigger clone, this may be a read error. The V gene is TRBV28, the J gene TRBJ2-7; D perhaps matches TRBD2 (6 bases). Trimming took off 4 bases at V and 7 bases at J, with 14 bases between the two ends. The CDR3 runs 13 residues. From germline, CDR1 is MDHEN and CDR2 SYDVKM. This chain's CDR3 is CASSSSESVEQYF. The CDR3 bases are TGTGCCAGCAGTTCTAGCGAGAGTGTGGAGCAGTACTTC.

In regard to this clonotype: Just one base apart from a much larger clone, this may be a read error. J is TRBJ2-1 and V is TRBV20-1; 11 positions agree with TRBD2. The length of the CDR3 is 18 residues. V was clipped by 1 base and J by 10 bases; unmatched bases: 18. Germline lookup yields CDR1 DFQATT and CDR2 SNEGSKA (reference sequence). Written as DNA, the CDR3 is TGCAGTGCTAGAGGTGCGGCGATAGCGGGAGGGCCTCGGGGAGAGCAGTTCTTC. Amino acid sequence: CSARGAAIAGGPRGEQFF.

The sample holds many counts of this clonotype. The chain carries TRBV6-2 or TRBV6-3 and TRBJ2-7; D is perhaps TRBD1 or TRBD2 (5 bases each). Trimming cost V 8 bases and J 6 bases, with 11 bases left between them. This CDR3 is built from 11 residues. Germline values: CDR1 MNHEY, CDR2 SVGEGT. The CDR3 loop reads CASGGAGEQYF. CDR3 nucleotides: TGTGCCAGCGGTGGGGCGGGCGAGCAGTACTTC.

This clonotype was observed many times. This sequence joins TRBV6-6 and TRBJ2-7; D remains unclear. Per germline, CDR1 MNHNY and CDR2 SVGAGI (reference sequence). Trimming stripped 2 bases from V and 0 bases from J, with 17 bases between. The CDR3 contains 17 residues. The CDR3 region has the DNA TGTGCCAGCAGTTACATGATTACGGGCCCCAGCTCCTACGAGCAGTACTTC. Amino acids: CASSYMITGPSSYEQYF.

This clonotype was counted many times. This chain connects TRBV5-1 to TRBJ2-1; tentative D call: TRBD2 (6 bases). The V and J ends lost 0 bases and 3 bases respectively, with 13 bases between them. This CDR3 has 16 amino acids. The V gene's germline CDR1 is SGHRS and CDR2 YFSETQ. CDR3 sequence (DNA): TGCGCCAGCAGCTTGGTTGCGGGGCTTGACTACAATGAGCAGTTCTTC. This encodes CASSLVAGLDYNEQFF.